The present TCR beta chain was sequenced within a study of blood T cell repertoires in COVID-19. Background on the study: Samples representing acute and convalescent COVID-19 were sourced from the United States, Italy and Spain. PBMCs, B-cell-depleted T cells, or T cells provided the cDNA or gDNA that made up the material.

The junction had 2 bases not matched to a gene; V was cut back by 5 bases and J by 2 bases. Germline values: CDR1 MNHEY, CDR2 SVGAGI. The CDR3 extends over 14 amino acids. Everyone who took part was about 18 to 89 years old, and they came from 24 US areas. As handled by the study authors: Counts of nucleated cells, estimated from reference gene primer amplification, were obtained. Method: immunoSEQ multiplex PCR; TCRdb's copy keeps in-frame clones and lacks some. That table gives V, J and clone size, and the DNA gave D and trimming. The data hold over 350,000 clones, with 87% observed a single time. The sequence came from a young woman with acute COVID-19. The genes are TRBV6-5 and TRBJ1-3, with 8 bases identical to TRBD1. The specimen sequenced was PBMCs or T cells enriched from blood (not recorded which). In nucleotides, the CDR3 is TGTGCCAGCAGTACGACAGGGGCTGGAAACACCATATATTTT. Protein sequence: CASSTTGAGNTIYF.